This T cell receptor (beta chain) was identified during a study of CD8+CD57+ T cells in acquired aplastic anemia. At the level of the study: DNA per sorted CD4+ or CD8+ sample ranged about 0.19 to 30 ug, averaging around 3 ug.

General observations from the study: Patients and controls shared 25 to 30 CD8+ CDR3 sequences.

The authors sequenced patients whose flow cytometry had shown CD8+CD57+ cell expansion. At the time of blood sampling, patients had not yet received any therapy. On this clonotype: The antigen remains unidentified.

The CDR3 contains 14 residues. Germline CDR1 and CDR2: LGHNA and YSLEER. V was clipped by 7 bases and J by 7 bases, with 16 bases between them. Using genomic DNA as the template, TCR beta VDJ and CDR3 profiling was carried out. Via MiXCR, TCRdb re-called the reads, giving one row per CDR3 protein. The sample comprises some 200,000 distinct CDR3 sequences, about 60% of which are singletons, and around three fifths rests with the top ten. The origin of this receptor is a human donor with aplastic anemia. The chain is built from TRBV4-3 and TRBJ2-2; tentatively, D is TRBD1 or TRBD2 (6 bases each). The sequencing sample was made of sorted CD4+, CD8+, or CD8+CD57+ T cells (not recorded which) from PBMCs. The CDR3 DNA follows: TGCGCCAGCACGACGGAGGGGGATGTCGGGGAGCTGTTTTTT. This encodes CASTTEGDVGELFF.